The following is a TCR beta chain sequence with its context. Generated by immunoSEQ multiplex PCR, the TCRdb table keeps only in-frame clones and is missing some. The sample lists roughly 2,300,000 clones; around 90% were seen once. These data come from a study of shared clonotypes between healthy human individuals. The material sequenced was naive CD4+ T cells from PBMCs. Specified subset: CD45RA+ positively selected. The receptor was isolated from a man between 18 and 29 years old in good health. Some clones in this sample may be carry-over from other donors' samples.

In DNA, the CDR3 is TGTGCCAGCAGTTCATCCGGGGGCTACAATCAGCCCCAGCATTTT. This sequence encodes CASSSSGGYNQPQHF. The rearrangement uses TRBV6-5 and TRBJ1-5, with a weak D call TRBD1 (6 bases). Trimming removed 4 bases at V and 3 bases at J, with 13 bases between. CDR1 is MNHEY, CDR2 SVGAGI, per germline. The CDR3 has 15 amino acids.